This TCR beta chain appears in the sequencing data of a study of T cell changes during pregnancy in multiple sclerosis. Trimming cost V 3 bases and J 5 bases, with 10 bases left between them. The CDR3 totals 14 residues. Germline lookup yields CDR1 MRHNA and CDR2 SNTAGT. Sequencing used immunoSEQ multiplex PCR; TCRdb keeps in-frame clones, though not all of them. The sample holds some 77,000 clones; roughly 91% are singletons and the top ten take 2% to 3%. The sample consisted of peripheral blood, taken after pregnancy. The TCR was taken from a female donor in good health, enrolled as a control in a pregnancy study. V and J are TRBV6-4 and TRBJ2-2, with D possibly TRBD2 on 7 matching bases. The CDR3 DNA follows: TGTGCCAGCAGTGAACAGGGAGGGACCGGGGAGCTGTTTTTT. Its protein is CASSEQGGTGELFF.